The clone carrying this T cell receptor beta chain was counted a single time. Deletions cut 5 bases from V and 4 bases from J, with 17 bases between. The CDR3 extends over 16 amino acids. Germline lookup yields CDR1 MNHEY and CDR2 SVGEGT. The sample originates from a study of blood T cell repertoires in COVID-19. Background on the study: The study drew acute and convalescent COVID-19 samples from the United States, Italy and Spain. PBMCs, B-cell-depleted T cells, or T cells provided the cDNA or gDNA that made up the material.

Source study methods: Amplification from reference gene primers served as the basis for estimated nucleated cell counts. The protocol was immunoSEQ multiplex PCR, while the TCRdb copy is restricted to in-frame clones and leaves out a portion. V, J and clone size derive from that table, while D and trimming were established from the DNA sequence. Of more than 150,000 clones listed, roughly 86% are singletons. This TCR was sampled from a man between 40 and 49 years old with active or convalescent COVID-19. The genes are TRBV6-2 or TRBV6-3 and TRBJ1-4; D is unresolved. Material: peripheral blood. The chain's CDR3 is CASSTPRGLINEKLFF. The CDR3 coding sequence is TGTGCCAGCAGTACTCCACGAGGACTGATTAATGAAAAACTGTTTTTT.